This TCR beta chain was observed in a study of regulatory T cells in long-lasting Graves disease. According to the study, TCR beta libraries were built with iRepertoire HTBI primers and CDR3-region Arm-PCR. TCRdb independently ran MiXCR on the multiplex PCR reads; one entry per CDR3 protein. The data contain hundreds of thousands of distinct CDR3 sequences, about 18% of them singletons. The sample's time point: persistent/refractory GD, antithyroid drugs over 5 years with positive TRAb. Making the TCR library involved RNA that had been extracted from PBMCs. Trimming removed 5 bases from V and 1 base from J, with 8 bases in between. The CDR3 is 13 residues long.

This material consisted of peripheral blood mononuclear cells (PBMCs), taken when the disease was refractory, from a patient treated with antithyroid drugs. The chain joins TRBV12-3 or TRBV12-4 to TRBJ1-1; D remains ambiguous. This receptor was identified in a female donor with Graves disease. The DNA of the CDR3 is TGTGCCAGCAGTCCACGGGAGAACACTGAAGCTTTCTTT. Its protein is CASSPRENTEAFF.